This TCR beta chain was recorded in a study of cytomegalovirus exposure and HLA in healthy donors. About the study: In a later analysis, the roughly 120 validation repertoires were reported to have used the same platform as the 600 to 700 first-cohort repertoires. Study outcomes and limitations: There were fewer than 200 TCR beta chains listed as cytomegalovirus-associated.

The germline V gene has CDR1 SQVTM and CDR2 ANQGSEA. The CDR3 loop spans 15 amino acids. V was clipped by 7 bases and J by 0 bases; unmatched bases: 8. The 120-subject validation cohort, separate from the approximately 630-subject first cohort, included the donors. TCRdb keeps only in-frame clones here, not all; method: immunoSEQ multiplex PCR. This table holds approximately 54,000 clones, about 92% found once. For this clone: Its antigen is currently unknown.

This sequence originates from a woman between 18 and 29 years old in good health and CMV-seropositive. Material: PBMCs. The chain has TRBV29-1 and TRBJ2-2, with 7 positions matching TRBD2. The CDR3 reads CSARGVGPNTGELFF. In DNA form, the CDR3 reads TGCAGCGCCCGGGGGGTAGGCCCGAACACCGGGGAGCTGTTTTTT.